These 4 T cell receptor beta chains came from one sample sequenced in a study of cytomegalovirus exposure and HLA in healthy donors. PCR amplification relied on 60 Vbeta primers (plus 13 Jbeta primers). Assay used: immunoSEQ multiplex PCR; TCRdb lists only in-frame clones, some missing. The sample has approximately 200,000 clones; 75% to 80% are singletons. Sequencing was done on a sample of PBMCs. The receptor source for this set is a woman in her thirties in good health and CMV-seropositive.

This clone appeared a single time. The chain links TRBV6-5 to TRBJ1-1, with TRBD1 matching 7 bases. CDR1 MNHEY and CDR2 SVGAGI come from the germline V gene. The V segment lost 8 bases and the J segment 7 bases; nucleotides outside the gene matches: 10. The CDR3 is 13 residues long. The CDR3 DNA reads as TGTGCCAGCCGGGACAGCGCTGTCCTTGAAGCTTTCTTT. Its translation: CASRDSAVLEAFF.

The chain is built from TRBV7-2 and TRBJ1-4; 9 bases agree with TRBD1. CDR3 size: 15 residues. With 1 base clipped from V and 7 bases from J, the junction kept 4 bases outside the gene matches. The germline V gene has CDR1 SGHTA and CDR2 FQGNSA. In DNA, the CDR3 is TGTGCCAGCAGCTTAGGTGGGACAGGGCGTGAAAAACTGTTTTTT. Translating it yields CASSLGGTGREKLFF.

This chain connects TRBV6-6 to TRBJ2-7, with a tentative D call TRBD1 (6 bases). V was cut by 6 bases and J by 8 bases, with 11 bases left in between. The CDR3 runs to 11 residues. Per germline, CDR1 MNHNY and CDR2 SVGAGI (reference sequence). In DNA, the CDR3 is TGTGCCAGCAGATCACAGGGAAAGCAGTACTTC. Translating gives CASRSQGKQYF.

V is TRBV9 and J is TRBJ1-1; 7 positions match TRBD1. V was clipped by 2 bases and J by 0 bases; unmatched bases: 7. The CDR3 loop spans 16 amino acids. The germline gives CDR1 SGDLS, CDR2 YYNGEE. The CDR3 sequence is CASSVSTGDLNTEAFF. The CDR3 coding sequence is TGTGCCAGCAGCGTGTCTACAGGGGATTTGAACACTGAAGCTTTCTTT.